The clone carrying this T cell receptor (beta chain) was counted at least ten times. What it binds is unknown. Using quantitative 5'-RACE with molecular barcodes, the authors made TCR beta libraries. TCRdb reanalysed the 5' RACE reads using MiXCR and keeps one entry per CDR3 protein. This sample has roughly 350,000 distinct CDR3 sequences, with less than 10% found just once. This record belongs to a study of CD8 T cells in ankylosing spondylitis. Whole-study findings and limits: Within peripheral blood, clones linked to disease were CD8+ and relatively rare. Ankylosing spondylitis blood appeared to be characterized by a TCR beta motif of under 10 highly homologous variants. In the blood and synovial fluid of reactive arthritis, some motif variants had been previously reported. From matched ankylosing spondylitis synovial fluid, disease-linked clones were reportedly recovered at significantly enriched levels.

Germline CDR1 SGHRS, CDR2 YFSETQ. Trimming cost V 4 bases and J 0 bases; bases outside gene matches: 6. The length of the CDR3 is 15 residues. The material sequenced was blood, either unsorted or a sorted T cell fraction (not recorded which). This clonotype was obtained from a male donor with ankylosing spondylitis. The rearrangement links TRBV5-1 to TRBJ2-5; 7 bases agree with TRBD1. CDR3 sequence reads: CASSPGDRDQETQYF. DNA for the CDR3: TGCGCCAGCAGCCCCGGGGACAGAGACCAAGAGACCCAGTACTTC. Filled out from reference TRBV5-1 and TRBJ2-5, the complete variable domain reads KAGVTQTPRYLIKTRGQQVTLSCSPISGHRSVSWYQQTPGQGLQFLFEYFSETQRNKGNFPGRFSGRQFSNSRSEMNVSTLELGDSALYLCASSPGDRDQETQYFGPGTRLLVL.